Following are 30 T cell receptor beta chains from one sample sequenced in a study of T cells after yellow fever vaccination. One entry per CDR3 protein, called by TCRdb with MiXCR from the 5' RACE reads. The sample includes about 120,000 distinct CDR3 sequences, more than 7.5% seen only once; the top ten take roughly 43%. The sample consisted of CD8+ T cells sorted from PBMCs, taken on the day of the yellow fever booster vaccination. Source of these receptors: a man younger than 35 who received the YFV17D yellow fever vaccine.

This clonotype turned up a few times. The V and J genes are TRBV4-3 and TRBJ2-2, with 13 nucleotides matching TRBD2. The CDR3 has 18 residues. With V trimmed by 0 bases and J by 6 bases, 7 bases remained unmatched. Germline lookup yields CDR1 LGHNA and CDR2 YSLEER. The CDR3 DNA follows: TGCGCCAGCAGCCAAGAAACTAGCGGGGGGGCAGCGGCCGGGGAGCTGTTTTTT. This gives the protein CASSQETSGGAAAGELFF.

This clonotype occurred a few times. The V call is TRBV24-1, the J call TRBJ2-3, with D tentatively TRBD2 (5 bases). The CDR3 loop spans 14 amino acids. The germline V gene has CDR1 KGHDR and CDR2 SFDVKD. V lost 2 bases and J 1 base, leaving 6 bases between the germline ends. The CDR3: CATSDWERTDTQYF. The CDR3 region has the DNA TGTGCCACCAGTGATTGGGAGCGCACAGATACGCAGTATTTT.

This clonotype has just a few counts. The chain employs TRBV4-1 and TRBJ1-6; 8 positions agree with TRBD1. J was trimmed by 8 bases and V by 2 bases; bases with no gene match: 5. This CDR3 contains 15 residues. Germline values: CDR1 MGHRA, CDR2 YSYEKL. CDR3 DNA sequence: TGCGCCAGCAGCCAACCCGGGACAGGAGATTCACCCCTCCACTTT. Its translation is CASSQPGTGDSPLHF.

This clonotype came up many times. The rearrangement joins TRBV20-1 to TRBJ1-2; the D gene is possibly TRBD1 (6 bases). Trimming left V 1 base short and J 7 bases short, with 13 bases between. CDR3 size: 13 residues. CDR1 and CDR2 (germline): DFQATT, SNEGSKA (reference sequence). The CDR3 DNA follows: TGCAGTGCTAGAGCAGGGGAGCGTCCTGGCTACACCTTC. This sequence encodes CSARAGERPGYTF.

This chain connects TRBV7-6 to TRBJ2-7, with a possible D match to TRBD2 (6 bases). Trimming took 7 bases from V and 0 from J, leaving 28 bases between them. The CDR3 spans 19 residues. CDR1 and CDR2 (germline): SGHVS, FNYEAQ. CDR3 sequence reads: CASTIRSVCLGLASYEQYV. CDR3 sequence (DNA): TGTGCCAGCACCATCAGGTCCGTATGTTTGGGACTGGCCTCCTACGAGCAGTACGTC.

This clonotype was observed many times. V usage is TRBV5-5 and J usage is TRBJ2-7; D is unclear. Germline values: CDR1 SGHKS, CDR2 YYEKEE (reference sequence). The CDR3 has 13 residues. The V and J ends lost 2 bases and 3 bases respectively, with 9 bases between them. The chain's CDR3 is CASSLRVGYEQYF. The CDR3 nucleotides are TGTGCCAGCAGCTTACGGGTCGGCTACGAGCAGTACTTC.

The J gene is TRBJ1-1, the V gene TRBV4-3; D ambiguous. Germline V gene data show CDR1 as LGHNA and CDR2 as YSLEER. The germline V and J ends were trimmed by 0 bases and 3 bases, with 23 bases remaining between them. The length of the CDR3 is 19 residues. CDR3 sequence: CASSQEVIGSGEKYTEAFF. The CDR3 DNA sequence: TGCGCCAGCAGCCAAGAAGTGATCGGGTCAGGAGAGAAGTACACTGAAGCTTTCTTT.

This clonotype was picked up many times. V and J are TRBV20-1 and TRBJ2-7; no reliable D call. Germline CDR1 DFQATT, CDR2 SNEGSKA (reference sequence). There are 14 residues in the CDR3. V lost 0 bases and J 3 bases, leaving 12 bases between the germline ends. This CDR3 reads CSARDPKIDYEQYF. The CDR3 coding sequence is TGCAGTGCTAGAGACCCGAAAATTGACTACGAGCAGTACTTC.

In its sample, this clonotype was seen a few times. The chain couples TRBV27 to TRBJ2-1; no definite D call. V was shortened by 7 bases and J by 3 bases, with 16 bases between the two germline ends. Germline V gene lookup returns CDR1 MNHEY and CDR2 SMNVEV (reference sequence). CDR3 size: 15 residues. CDR3 amino acids: CASKLGLGNYNEQFF. The DNA for the CDR3 is TGTGCCAGCAAGTTAGGTTTGGGAAACTACAATGAGCAGTTCTTC.

This clonotype was seen ten or more times. V usage is TRBV12-3 or TRBV12-4 and J usage is TRBJ2-2; possible D gene TRBD2, 6 bases. The CDR3 is 16 residues long. Trimming cost V 4 bases and J 0 bases, with 12 bases left between them. In DNA form, the CDR3 reads TGTGCCAGCAGTTCAAGTACGGGGGCGAACACCGGGGAGCTGTTTTTT. Its protein product is CASSSSTGANTGELFF.

The genes are TRBV20-1 and TRBJ1-2, with D possibly TRBD1 on 5 matching bases. The CDR3 totals 13 residues. Germline lookup yields CDR1 DFQATT and CDR2 SNEGSKA (reference sequence). Between the trimmed V and J ends, which lost 1 base and 3 bases, there was a span of 9 bases. The CDR3 DNA follows: TGCAGTGCTAGAGGCAGGGCCCACTATGGCTACACCTTC. Translated, it gives CSARGRAHYGYTF.

This clonotype was counted only a few times. This chain connects TRBV7-8 to TRBJ2-5; 12 bases agree with TRBD1. The V gene end was trimmed by 5 bases and the J gene end by 5 bases; junction bases not matched to a gene: 6. CDR1 is SGHVS and CDR2 is FQNEAQ in the germline V gene. The CDR3 consists of 15 residues. The CDR3 here is CASSQGTGGAETQYF. CDR3 coding DNA: TGTGCCAGCAGCCAAGGGACAGGGGGCGCGGAGACCCAGTACTTC.

The rearrangement joins TRBV6-2 or TRBV6-3 to TRBJ2-1; either TRBD1 or TRBD2 may supply D (5 bases each). CDR1 and CDR2 from the germline V gene are MNHEY and SVGEGT. The CDR3 covers 13 residues. V lost 7 bases to trimming and J lost 1 base, with 8 bases between them. This CDR3 reads CASIEGSYNEQFF. The CDR3, as DNA: TGTGCCAGCATAGAGGGGTCCTACAATGAGCAGTTCTTC.

The table lists this clonotype with a few counts. This chain links TRBV19 with TRBJ2-7, with 7 bases that match TRBD1. The CDR3 length is 13 residues. CDR1 is LNHDA, CDR2 SQIVND, per germline (reference sequence). The V segment lost 5 bases and the J segment 3 bases; nucleotides outside the gene matches: 4. The CDR3 DNA reads as TGTGCCAGTAGTTTCCGGGACAGCTACGAGCAGTACTTC. It yields the protein CASSFRDSYEQYF.

The CDR3 DNA sequence: TGTGCCAGCAGCTCCCCCGCAGGCCGTTCTTACGAGCAGTACTTC. Translating gives CASSSPAGRSYEQYF. The chain carries TRBV7-2 and TRBJ2-7; D is ambiguous. CDR1 and CDR2 from the germline V gene are SGHTA and FQGNSA. Trimming cost V 4 bases and J 4 bases, with 17 bases left between them. This CDR3 spans 15 amino acids. The full variable domain, in which reference TRBV7-2 and TRBJ2-7 provide the parts outside the CDR3, is GAGVSQSPSNKVTEKGKDVELRCDPISGHTALYWYRQSLGQGLEFLIYFQGNSAPDKSGLPSDRFSAERTGGSVSTLTIQRTQQEDSAVYLCASSSPAGRSYEQYFGPGTRLTVT.

This chain joins TRBV12-3 or TRBV12-4 and TRBJ2-4; D not certain. Trimming removed 8 bases at V and 7 bases at J, with 9 bases between. This CDR3 contains 11 residues. The CDR3: CASLLGNIQYF. CDR3 nucleotides: TGTGCCAGCCTCCTGGGGAACATTCAGTACTTC.

A few counts support this clonotype. DNA of the CDR3: TGTGCCAGTAGTATGACATCCACGGCTTACGAGCAGTACTTC. Protein: CASSMTSTAYEQYF. V is TRBV19 and J is TRBJ2-7; D not resolved. V was pared by 3 bases and J by 4 bases, with 13 bases between. This CDR3 is built from 14 residues. From germline, CDR1 is LNHDA and CDR2 SQIVND (reference sequence).

This chain connects TRBV6-5 to TRBJ2-1; D remains ambiguous. The germline V gene encodes CDR1 MNHEY and CDR2 SVGAGI. Trimming left V 2 bases short and J 5 bases short, with 7 bases between. The CDR3 loop spans 13 amino acids. The CDR3 protein is CASSYVKNNEQFF. Written as DNA, the CDR3 is TGTGCCAGCAGTTACGTAAAAAACAATGAGCAGTTCTTC.

This clonotype appeared many times. The rearrangement uses TRBV5-1 and TRBJ2-1; 7 bases map to TRBD1. Germline assignment: CDR1 SGHRS and CDR2 YFSETQ. CDR3 length equals 13 residues. V lost 7 bases to trimming and J lost 4 bases; unmatched junction nucleotides: 5. The CDR3 here is CASEGARYNEQFF. The CDR3 bases are TGCGCCAGCGAGGGGGCCCGGTACAATGAGCAGTTCTTC.

The CDR3 is CASSQSAGGLYNEQFF. The DNA of the CDR3 is TGCGCCAGCAGCCAATCAGCGGGGGGGCTTTACAATGAGCAGTTCTTC. This rearrangement joins TRBV4-3 to TRBJ2-1; 10 bases line up with TRBD2. The CDR3 is 16 amino acids. Unmatched junction bases numbered 5, after V lost 2 bases and J lost 4 bases. Germline-derived CDR1 and CDR2 are LGHNA and YSLEER.

The chain carries TRBV11-2 and TRBJ2-1; 9 positions agree with TRBD1. After removal of 4 bases from V and 7 bases from J, the junction contained 8 bases not matched to a gene. The CDR3 contains 15 residues. The germline gives CDR1 SGHAT, CDR2 FQNNGV. The CDR3 region is CASSSYRDRENEQFF. The CDR3 DNA reads as TGTGCCAGCAGCTCCTACCGGGACAGGGAGAATGAGCAGTTCTTC.

This clonotype was seen a few times. The chain has TRBV14 and TRBJ1-2; no definite D call. V was shortened by 1 base and J by 0 bases, with 15 bases between the two germline ends. This CDR3 is 17 amino acids long. Germline-derived CDR1 and CDR2 are SGHDN and FVKESK. CDR3: CASSQAGSATPNYGYTF. The DNA for the CDR3 is TGTGCCAGCAGCCAAGCAGGCAGCGCCACACCTAACTATGGCTACACCTTC.

This clonotype occurred a few times. The V call is TRBV7-9, the J call TRBJ2-3; possible D gene TRBD2, 6 bases. The germline V gene encodes CDR1 SEHNR and CDR2 FQNEAQ (reference sequence). The CDR3 sequence is 16 residues long. The germline V and J ends were trimmed by 5 bases and 0 bases, with 15 bases remaining between them. The CDR3 bases are TGTGCCAGCAGCCCGCCCTCCGGGACTAGCACAGATACGCAGTATTTT. Translating it yields CASSPPSGTSTDTQYF. The complete variable domain, with remaining parts taken from reference TRBV7-9 and TRBJ2-3, reads DTGVSQNPRHKITKRGQNVTFRCDPISEHNRLYWYRQTLGQGPEFLTYFQNEAQLEKSRLLSDRFSAERPKGSFSTLEIQRTEQGDSAMYLCASSPPSGTSTDTQYFGPGTRLTVL.

This clonotype turned up a few times. This sequence joins TRBV4-3 and TRBJ1-6; 9 nucleotides align to TRBD1. In germline, CDR1 is LGHNA, CDR2 YSLEER. V was clipped by 4 bases and J by 8 bases; unmatched bases: 6. CDR3 length equals 15 residues. CDR3 nucleotides: TGCGCCAGCAGCCCGGACAGGGGTAGGGATTCACCCCTCCACTTT. Translating it yields CASSPDRGRDSPLHF.

This clonotype was found a few times. The V and J genes are TRBV27 and TRBJ2-4; possibly TRBD2 for D (7 bases). Trimming took 6 bases from V and 8 from J, leaving 17 bases between them. This CDR3 comprises 14 residues. Looked up from germline, CDR1 is MNHEY and CDR2 is SMNVEV (reference sequence). Here the CDR3 reads CASSPFRGRDIQYF. The CDR3 DNA is TGTGCCAGCAGCCCCTTTAGGGGGAGGGACATTCAGTACTTC.

V is TRBV5-4 and J is TRBJ1-4; D is perhaps TRBD1 (6 bases). The germline CDR1 and CDR2 sequences are SGHNT and YYREEE (reference sequence). V lost 2 bases, J lost 8 bases, and 13 bases lay in between. The CDR3 extends over 14 amino acids. CDR3 nucleotide sequence: TGTGCCAGCAGCTTCCAGGGGAGTCACGAAAAACTGTTTTTT. Amino acids: CASSFQGSHEKLFF.

This clonotype was seen a few times. The V call is TRBV9, the J call TRBJ1-2, with unresolved D. Trimming shortened V by 0 bases and J by 2 bases, and 14 bases separated the two germline ends. Germline CDR1 is SGDLS and CDR2 is YYNGEE. CDR3 size: 16 residues. CDR3: CASSVGPGAANYGYTF. CDR3 nucleotides: TGTGCCAGCAGCGTAGGCCCCGGCGCGGCCAACTATGGCTACACCTTC. Supplemented by reference TRBV9 and TRBJ1-2, the full variable domain reads DSGVTQTPKHLITATGQRVTLRCSPRSGDLSVYWYQQSLDQGLQFLIQYYNGEERAKGNILERFSAQQFPDLHSELNLSSLELGDSALYFCASSVGPGAANYGYTFGSGTRLTVV.

V and J are TRBV4-2 and TRBJ2-7; TRBD1 or TRBD2 may be the D gene (5 bases each). The germline gives CDR1 LGHNA, CDR2 YNFKEQ. There are 13 residues in the CDR3. V was pared by 4 bases and J by 5 bases, with 12 bases between. Here the CDR3 reads CASSPGAGDEQYV. CDR3 in DNA: TGTGCCAGCAGCCCCGGGGCCGGCGACGAGCAGTACGTC.

This clonotype came up once. The CDR3 loop is CASSPMDRTVTTDTQYF. CDR3 coding DNA: TGTGCCAGCAGCCCGATGGACAGGACCGTTACCACAGATACGCAGTATTTT. The rearrangement uses TRBV6-2 or TRBV6-3 and TRBJ2-3, with TRBD1 matching over 7 bases. CDR3 length: 17 amino acids. Losses at the gene ends were 6 bases for V and 2 bases for J; bases not matched to a gene: 14. The V gene's germline CDR1 is MNHEY and CDR2 SVGEGT.

The V and J genes are TRBV4-3 and TRBJ2-7; 7 bases are a match to TRBD1. V shed 0 bases, J shed 6 bases, and the junction held 14 bases outside the gene matches. The CDR3 has 17 residues. CDR1 and CDR2 (germline): LGHNA, YSLEER. CDR3 coding DNA: TGCGCCAGCAGCCAAGACTCCCCGACAGGGAAGTCTGGCGAGCAGTACTTC. It is translated as CASSQDSPTGKSGEQYF.